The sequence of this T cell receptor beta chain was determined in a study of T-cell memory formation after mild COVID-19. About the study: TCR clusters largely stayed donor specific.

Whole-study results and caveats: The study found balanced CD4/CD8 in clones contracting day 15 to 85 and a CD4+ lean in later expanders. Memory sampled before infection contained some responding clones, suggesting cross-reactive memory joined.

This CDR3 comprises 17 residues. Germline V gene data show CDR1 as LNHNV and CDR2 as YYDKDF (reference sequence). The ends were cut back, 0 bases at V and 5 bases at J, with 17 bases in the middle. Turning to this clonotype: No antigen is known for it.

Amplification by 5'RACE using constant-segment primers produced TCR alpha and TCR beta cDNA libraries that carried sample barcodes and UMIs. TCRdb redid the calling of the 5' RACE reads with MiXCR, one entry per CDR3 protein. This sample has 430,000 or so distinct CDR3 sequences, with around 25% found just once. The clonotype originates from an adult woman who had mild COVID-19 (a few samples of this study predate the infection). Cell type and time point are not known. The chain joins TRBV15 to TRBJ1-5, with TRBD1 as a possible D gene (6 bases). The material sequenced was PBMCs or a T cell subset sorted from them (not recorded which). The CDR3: CATSRDVAGAVHQPQHF. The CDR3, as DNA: TGTGCCACCAGCAGAGATGTTGCAGGGGCGGTTCATCAGCCCCAGCATTTT.